This T cell receptor (beta chain) was retrieved from a study of blood T cells in healthy people across ages. Findings and caveats of the study: More naive CD4+ cells and higher diversity marked long-lived donors relative to aged donors.

Comments on this clonotype: The antigen remains undetermined.

CDR1 and CDR2 from the germline V gene are SEHNR and FQNEAQ (reference sequence). V lost 4 bases, J lost 4 bases, and 13 bases lay in between. CDR3 length equals 14 residues. The study recruited healthy Caucasian donors from Russia who were aged about 6 to 90. Primed by a sample-barcoded 5' primer and a J-beta primer mix, a second PCR proceeded for about 7 to 11 cycles. TCRdb passed the 5' RACE reads through MiXCR, listing each CDR3 protein once. The data hold 1.8 million or so distinct CDR3 sequences, with approximately 40% observed a single time. Specimen: blood. The gene calls are TRBV7-9 and TRBJ1-1; D not certain. The clonotype was recovered from a human donor in good health. The CDR3 reads CASSWFGRATEAFF. The CDR3 DNA is TGTGCCAGCAGCTGGTTCGGGAGGGCCACTGAAGCTTTCTTT.